A selection of T cell receptor beta chains follows, all from one sample in a study of T cell responses to AZD1222 COVID-19 vaccine. Profiling relied on immunoSEQ multiplex PCR, and the TCRdb table lists in-frame clones only, not all of them. The sample carries more than 75,000 clones, 89% recorded once. Here the sequenced sample was peripheral blood, taken on day 0 of AZD1222 vaccination. Source of these receptors: an adult in good health. Each CDR3 is given with its conserved first and last residue. D genes are given only for firm matches. Clone size, where shown, is once, few, many, or a class for clones that have expanded.

V gene: TRBV29-1; clone size: once; D gene: TRBD1; J gene: TRBJ1-2; CDR3 DNA: TGCAGCGTTGAAGGTAGGGGGCGAGACTATGGCTACACCTTC; CDR3 protein: CSVEGRGRDYGYTF
V gene: TRBV6-2/TRBV6-3; clone size: .; D gene: TRBD1; J gene: TRBJ1-5; CDR3 DNA: TGTGCCAGCAGTTACCCCGGGACAGGGGTTGGCAATCAGCCCCAGCATTTT; CDR3 protein: CASSYPGTGVGNQPQHF
V gene: TRBV2; clone size: .; D gene: .; J gene: TRBJ1-2; CDR3 DNA: TGTGCCAGCAGTGATTTAACAAGGACCTTC; CDR3 protein: CASSDLTRTF
V gene: TRBV6-2/TRBV6-3; clone size: .; D gene: TRBD1; J gene: TRBJ1-5; CDR3 DNA: TGTGCCAGCAGCGGGGACAGAGCACTAACCCTGGGCAATCAGCCCCAGCATTTT; CDR3 protein: CASSGDRALTLGNQPQHF
V gene: TRBV4-3; clone size: .; D gene: .; J gene: TRBJ2-5; CDR3 DNA: TGCGCCAGCAGCCAGGCCCCGAGGGCAGCTCAAGAGACCCAGTACTTC; CDR3 protein: CASSQAPRAAQETQYF
V gene: TRBV28; clone size: .; D gene: .; J gene: TRBJ1-1; CDR3 DNA: TGTGCCAGCAACTCAGCGATGAACACTGAAGCTTTCTTT; CDR3 protein: CASNSAMNTEAFF
V gene: TRBV5-1; clone size: .; D gene: TRBD1; J gene: TRBJ1-1; CDR3 DNA: TGCGCCAGCAGCACCGGGACAGAAAACACTGAAGCTTTCTTT; CDR3 protein: CASSTGTENTEAFF
V gene: TRBV5-4; clone size: once; D gene: .; J gene: TRBJ1-6; CDR3 DNA: TGTGCCAGCAGCTTGGTAGGAACCCATTCACCCCTCCACTTT; CDR3 protein: CASSLVGTHSPLHF
V gene: TRBV13; clone size: .; D gene: .; J gene: TRBJ1-1; CDR3 DNA: TGTGCCAGCAGCCCGCCGGGGGAGGAGAACACTGAAGCTTTCTTT; CDR3 protein: CASSPPGEENTEAFF
V gene: TRBV3-1/TRBV3-2; clone size: .; D gene: .; J gene: TRBJ1-6; CDR3 DNA: TGTGCCAGCAGCCTCCGGGACGGACGACGTGATTCACCCCTCCACTTT; CDR3 protein: CASSLRDGRRDSPLHF
V gene: TRBV5-4; clone size: .; D gene: .; J gene: TRBJ1-1; CDR3 DNA: TGTGCCAGCAGCTTGGCTTCATTGAACACTGAAGCTTTCTTT; CDR3 protein: CASSLASLNTEAFF
V gene: TRBV2; clone size: once; D gene: TRBD2; J gene: TRBJ2-5; CDR3 DNA: TGTGCCAGCAATATCGCTAGCGGGGTCGAGACCCAGTACTTC; CDR3 protein: CASNIASGVETQYF
V gene: TRBV2; clone size: .; D gene: TRBD1; J gene: TRBJ1-1; CDR3 DNA: TGTGCCAGCAGTCCCCGGACAGGGGCGAACACTGAAGCTTTCTTT; CDR3 protein: CASSPRTGANTEAFF
V gene: TRBV5-1; clone size: .; D gene: .; J gene: TRBJ2-4; CDR3 DNA: TGCGCCAGCAGCCCGCAACAGGGCCCCAAAAACATTCAGTACTTC; CDR3 protein: CASSPQQGPKNIQYF
V gene: TRBV10-3; clone size: once; D gene: .; J gene: TRBJ1-5; CDR3 DNA: TGTGCCATCGGGTCGGCACAGGGCAATCAGCCCCAGCATTTT; CDR3 protein: CAIGSAQGNQPQHF
V gene: TRBV7-6; clone size: few; D gene: .; J gene: TRBJ2-7; CDR3 DNA: TGTGCCAGCAGCTTAGAGACAACCTACGAGCAGTACTTC; CDR3 protein: CASSLETTYEQYF